This TCR beta chain was identified in a study of human T cells and chemical hapten exposure. Indicated time point: patch test 3, about 24 weeks after DPC sensitization. As for treatment: therapeutic diphenylcyclopropenone sensitization with weekly scalp DPC. Blood draws preceded each patch test application. The CDR3 runs 12 residues. Trimming took 4 bases from V and 3 from J, leaving 6 bases between them. CDR1 and CDR2 from the germline V gene are SGHRS and YFSETQ. This clonotype has just a few counts. TCRdb passed the RACE reads through MiXCR, listing each CDR3 protein once. The sample includes 99,000 or so distinct CDR3 sequences, around 34% of them seen just once.

The chain carries TRBV5-1 and TRBJ2-3, with D possibly being TRBD2 (6 bases). The input for sequencing was whole blood, taken in connection with sensitization to the hapten diphenylcyclopropenone (DPC). This sequence originates from a man in his forties or fifties with alopecia areata. Some clones in this sample may be carry-over from other donors' samples. This CDR3 reads CASSGTTDTQYF. CDR3 nucleotides: TGCGCCAGCAGCGGGACTACAGATACGCAGTATTTT.